This entry lists 7 T cell receptor beta chains sequenced from one sample in a study of blood T cell repertoires in COVID-19. TCRdb's copy holds only in-frame clones and misses some; the assay was immunoSEQ multiplex PCR. Here the sample spans roughly 190,000 clones, roughly 85% being singletons. Sequencing was carried out using peripheral blood. The source of these receptors is a woman aged 55 to 70 with acute or convalescent COVID-19.

The gene calls are TRBV30 and TRBJ2-2, with 11 bases fitting TRBD2. This CDR3 has 16 residues. Germline V CDR1 and CDR2: GTSNPN, SVGIG (reference sequence). V lost 3 bases and J lost 8; bases outside the gene matches: 11. This CDR3 is CAWRTSGRSNRGELFF. CDR3 DNA: TGTGCCTGGAGAACTAGCGGGAGAAGCAATCGAGGGGAGCTGTTTTTT.

The chain couples TRBV6-5 to TRBJ2-3, with 8 bases that match TRBD1. The CDR3 sequence is 14 residues long. Losses at the gene ends were 8 bases for V and 6 bases for J; bases not matched to a gene: 10. Germline lookup yields CDR1 MNHEY and CDR2 SVGAGI. As DNA, the CDR3 is TGTGCCAGCGCTGGGGACAGGAGGCTGGATACGCAGTATTTT. Translation: CASAGDRRLDTQYF.

The chain has TRBV29-1 and TRBJ1-1; D call uncertain. The CDR3 extends over 12 amino acids. The germline V and J ends were trimmed by 4 bases and 3 bases, with 9 bases remaining between them. Germline V lookup: CDR1 SQVTM, CDR2 ANQGSEA. Written as DNA, the CDR3 is TGCAGCGTTGGGGCCCTCTACACTGAAGCTTTCTTT. Translating it yields CSVGALYTEAFF.

This chain links TRBV28 with TRBJ1-5; 8 nucleotides line up with TRBD1. From germline, CDR1 is MDHEN and CDR2 SYDVKM. The CDR3 is 16 residues long. V shed 2 bases, J shed 2 bases, and the junction held 5 bases outside the gene matches. CDR3 amino acids: CASSLSGQGGNQPQHF. DNA of the CDR3: TGTGCCAGCAGTTTAAGCGGACAGGGCGGCAATCAGCCCCAGCATTTT.

V usage is TRBV5-1 and J usage is TRBJ2-2; a possible D gene is TRBD2 (6 bases). V lost 4 bases, J lost 6 bases, and 10 bases lay in between. Per germline, CDR1 SGHRS and CDR2 YFSETQ. The length of the CDR3 is 13 residues. The CDR3 sequence is CASSPGVAGELFF. CDR3 nucleotides: TGCGCCAGCAGCCCGGGAGTAGCCGGGGAGCTGTTTTTT.

In its sample, this clone was seen a few times. V and J are TRBV29-1 and TRBJ2-2, with TRBD2 matching over 7 bases. J gave up 4 bases and V 7 bases, and 6 bases lay outside the gene matches. CDR3 length equals 13 residues. Germline V gene lookup returns CDR1 SQVTM and CDR2 ANQGSEA. The CDR3 DNA sequence: TGCAGCGCCCAAGCGGGGCTCACCGGGGAGCTGTTTTTT. Its protein is CSAQAGLTGELFF.

The chain links TRBV7-6 to TRBJ2-1; TRBD2 aligns across 14 bases. The germline gives CDR1 SGHVS, CDR2 FNYEAQ. V shed 1 base and J 5 bases; nucleotides not matched to a gene: 4. There are 17 residues in the CDR3. The CDR3 sequence is CASSLGPGLAGDNEQFF. The CDR3 DNA is TGTGCCAGCAGCTTAGGTCCGGGACTAGCGGGGGACAATGAGCAGTTCTTC.